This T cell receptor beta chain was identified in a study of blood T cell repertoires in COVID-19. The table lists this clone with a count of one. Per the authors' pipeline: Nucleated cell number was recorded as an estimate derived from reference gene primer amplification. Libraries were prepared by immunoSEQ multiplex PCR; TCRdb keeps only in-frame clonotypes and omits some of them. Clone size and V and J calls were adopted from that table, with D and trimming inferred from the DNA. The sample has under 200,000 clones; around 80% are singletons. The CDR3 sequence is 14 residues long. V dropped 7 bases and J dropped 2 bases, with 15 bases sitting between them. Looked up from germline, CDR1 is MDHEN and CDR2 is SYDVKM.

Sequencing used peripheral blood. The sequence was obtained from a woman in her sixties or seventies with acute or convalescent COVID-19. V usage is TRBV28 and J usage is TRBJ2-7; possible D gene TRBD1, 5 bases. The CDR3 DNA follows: TGTGCCAGCATCCAAGGGGCAGAGACCTACGAGCAGTACTTC. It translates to CASIQGAETYEQYF. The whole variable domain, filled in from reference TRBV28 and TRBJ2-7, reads DVKVTQSSRYLVKRTGEKVFLECVQDMDHENMFWYRQDPGLGLRLIYFSYDVKMKEKGDIPEGYSVSREKKERFSLILESASTNQTSMYLCASIQGAETYEQYFGPGTRLTVT.